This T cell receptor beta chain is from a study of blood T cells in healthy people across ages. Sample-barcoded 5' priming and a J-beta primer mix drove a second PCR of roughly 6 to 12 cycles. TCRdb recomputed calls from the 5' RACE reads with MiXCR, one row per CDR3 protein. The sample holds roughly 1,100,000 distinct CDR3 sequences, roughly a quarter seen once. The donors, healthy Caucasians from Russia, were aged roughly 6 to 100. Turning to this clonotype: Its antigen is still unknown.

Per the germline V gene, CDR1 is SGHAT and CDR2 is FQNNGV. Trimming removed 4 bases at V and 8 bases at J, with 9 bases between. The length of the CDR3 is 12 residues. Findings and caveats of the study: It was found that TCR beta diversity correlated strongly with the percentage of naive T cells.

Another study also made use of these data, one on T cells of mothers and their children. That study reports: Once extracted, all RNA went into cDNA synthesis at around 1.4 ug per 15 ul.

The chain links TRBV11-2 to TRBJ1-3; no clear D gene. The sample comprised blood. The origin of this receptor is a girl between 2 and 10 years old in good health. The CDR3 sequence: CASSSGPDTIYF. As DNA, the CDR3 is TGTGCCAGCAGCTCCGGGCCGGACACCATATATTTT.